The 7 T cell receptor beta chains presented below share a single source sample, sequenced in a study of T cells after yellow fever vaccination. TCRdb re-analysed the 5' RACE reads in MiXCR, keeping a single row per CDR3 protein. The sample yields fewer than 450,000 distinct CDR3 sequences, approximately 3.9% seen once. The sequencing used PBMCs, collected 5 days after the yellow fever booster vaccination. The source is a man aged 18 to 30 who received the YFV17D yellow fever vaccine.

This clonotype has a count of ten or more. The CDR3 DNA reads TGTGCCTGGAGTTACACCGGGGAGCTGTTTTTT. The encoded protein is CAWSYTGELFF. The chain has TRBV30 and TRBJ2-2; D is undetermined. The germline gives CDR1 GTSNPN, CDR2 SVGIG (reference sequence). Between the trimmed V and J ends, which lost 2 bases and 3 bases, there was a span of 1 base. This CDR3 has 11 residues.

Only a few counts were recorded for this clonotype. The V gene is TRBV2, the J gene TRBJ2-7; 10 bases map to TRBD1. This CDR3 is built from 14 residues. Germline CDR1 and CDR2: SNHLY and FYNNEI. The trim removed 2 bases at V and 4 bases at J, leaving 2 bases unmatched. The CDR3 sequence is CASSEQGQGYEQYV. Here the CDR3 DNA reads TGTGCCAGCAGTGAACAGGGACAGGGGTACGAGCAGTACGTC.

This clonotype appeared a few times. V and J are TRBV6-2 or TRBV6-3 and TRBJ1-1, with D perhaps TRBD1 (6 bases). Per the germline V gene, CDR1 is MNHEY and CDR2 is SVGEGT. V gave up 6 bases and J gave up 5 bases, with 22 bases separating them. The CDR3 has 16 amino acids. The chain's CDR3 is CASREGGRKGGTEAFF. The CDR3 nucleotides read TGTGCCAGCAGGGAGGGAGGTCGAAAAGGGGGGACTGAAGCTTTCTTT.

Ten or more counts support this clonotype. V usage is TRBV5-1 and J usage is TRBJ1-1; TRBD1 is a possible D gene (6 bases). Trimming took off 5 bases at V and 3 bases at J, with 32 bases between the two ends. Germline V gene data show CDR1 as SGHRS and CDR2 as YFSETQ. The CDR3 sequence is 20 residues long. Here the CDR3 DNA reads TGCGCCAGCAGTTTTCGGACTTTTAGGACAGCGATAAACAGGGACACTGAAGCTTTCTTT. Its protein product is CASSFRTFRTAINRDTEAFF.

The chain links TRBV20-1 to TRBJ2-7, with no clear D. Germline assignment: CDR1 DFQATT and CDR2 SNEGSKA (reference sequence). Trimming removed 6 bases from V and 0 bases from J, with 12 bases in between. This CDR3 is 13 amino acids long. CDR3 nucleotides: TGCAGTGCCTACGAGGTCGCCTCCTACGAGCAGTACTTC. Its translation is CSAYEVASYEQYF.

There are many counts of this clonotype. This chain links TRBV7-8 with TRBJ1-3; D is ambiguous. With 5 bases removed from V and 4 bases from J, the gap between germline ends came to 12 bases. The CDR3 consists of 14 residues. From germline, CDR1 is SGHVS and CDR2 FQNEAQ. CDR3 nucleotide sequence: TGTGCCAGCAGCGCCGTCGGGAGCGGAAACACCATATATTTT. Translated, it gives CASSAVGSGNTIYF.

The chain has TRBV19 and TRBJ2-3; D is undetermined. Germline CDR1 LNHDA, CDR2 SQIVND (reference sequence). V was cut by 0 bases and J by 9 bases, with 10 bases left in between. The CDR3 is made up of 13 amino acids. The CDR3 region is CASSIESRGTQYF. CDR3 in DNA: TGTGCCAGTAGTATAGAGAGTAGAGGCACGCAGTATTTT.